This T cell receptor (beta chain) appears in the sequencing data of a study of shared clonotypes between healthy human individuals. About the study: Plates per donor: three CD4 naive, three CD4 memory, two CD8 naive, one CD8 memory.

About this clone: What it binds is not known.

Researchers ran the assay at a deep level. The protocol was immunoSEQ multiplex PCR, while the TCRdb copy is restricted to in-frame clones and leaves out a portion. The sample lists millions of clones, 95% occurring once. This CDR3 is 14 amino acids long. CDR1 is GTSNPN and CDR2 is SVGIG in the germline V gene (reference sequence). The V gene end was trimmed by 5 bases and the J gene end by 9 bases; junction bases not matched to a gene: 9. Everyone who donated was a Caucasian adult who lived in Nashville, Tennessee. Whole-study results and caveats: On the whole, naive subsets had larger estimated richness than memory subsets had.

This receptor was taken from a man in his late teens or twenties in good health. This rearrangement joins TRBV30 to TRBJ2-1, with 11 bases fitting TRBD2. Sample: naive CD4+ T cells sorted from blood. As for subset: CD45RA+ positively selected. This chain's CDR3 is CAWAIAGGPGEQFF. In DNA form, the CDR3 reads TGTGCCTGGGCAATAGCGGGGGGGCCGGGTGAGCAGTTCTTC.